The text below deals with one T cell receptor (beta chain). Antigen unknown. CDR1 and CDR2 from the germline V gene are SQVTM and ANQGSEA. The CDR3 has 15 residues. V lost 3 bases, J lost 0 bases, and 14 bases lay in between. In the PCR, 60 Vbeta and 13 Jbeta primers were used. Produced via immunoSEQ multiplex PCR; TCRdb's table is partial and in-frame only. The sample lists 120,000 to 150,000 clones; approximately 71% were seen once. The data derive from a study of cytomegalovirus exposure and HLA in healthy donors. Study-level findings and limits: As a later analysis showed, a missense DCLRE1C variant was linked to trimming of TCR beta V- and J-genes.

Donors sampled were nominally healthy, though unrecorded immune exposures were likely. This clonotype was sampled from a man between 35 and 55 years old in good health and CMV-seronegative. Sequencing was done on a sample of PBMCs. The chain carries TRBV29-1 and TRBJ1-2; weak D call: TRBD1 (6 bases). The CDR3 region has the DNA TGCAGCGTTGAGGTTCCAGGGGCCCCTAACTATGGCTACACCTTC. Amino acid sequence: CSVEVPGAPNYGYTF.